The present T cell receptor beta chain was sequenced within a study of esophageal squamous cell carcinoma under preoperative chemotherapy. Study context: Both tumor-infiltrating lymphocytes and peripheral blood T cells were profiled. Study observations and caveats: After treatment, tumor-infiltrating lymphocytes apparently came partly from blood T cells. Tumor-infiltrating lymphocytes showed no significant post-chemotherapy TCR diversity increase, unlike peripheral T cells.

Concerning this clonotype itself: The antigen is not known.

This CDR3 has 16 residues. Trimming took 0 bases from V and 8 from J; bases not matched to a gene: 11. Germline V gene lookup returns CDR1 MGHRA and CDR2 YSYEKL. In TCRdb, the PCR reads were re-called with MiXCR into one record per CDR3 protein. The sample lists some 30,000 distinct CDR3 sequences, roughly 52% occurring once. Indicated time point: before preoperative PTX-NDP chemotherapy. The chain links TRBV4-1 to TRBJ2-3; 7 nucleotides align to TRBD2. The sequence derives from a human donor with esophageal squamous cell carcinoma. The donor label of this sample is uncertain. Sample acquisition took place from a patient given preoperative chemotherapy. CDR3 residues: CASSQEDGRSAGTQYF. The CDR3 DNA sequence: TGCGCCAGCAGCCAAGAGGACGGGAGGAGCGCAGGTACGCAGTATTTT.